Following are 17 T cell receptor beta chains from one sample sequenced in a study of shared clonotypes between healthy human individuals. As defined, naive CD8 cells were CD45RO-negative and positively selected for CCR7, with terminally differentiated effector memory CD45RA+ cells excluded. The protocol was immunoSEQ multiplex PCR, while the TCRdb copy is restricted to in-frame clones and leaves out a portion. This table has 2 million to 2.5 million clones, roughly 94% appearing once. Specimen: naive CD8+ T cells sorted from blood. These receptors were obtained from a man aged 18 to 35 in good health.

The chain has TRBV10-1 and TRBJ2-7, with 8 bases aligning to TRBD1. The length of the CDR3 is 13 residues. Germline CDR1 is WNHNN and CDR2 is SYGVQD (reference sequence). The V and J ends lost 8 bases and 6 bases, in that order; junction bases with no gene match: 9. The CDR3 region is CASSRDRSGEQYF. In nucleotides, the CDR3 is TGCGCCAGCTCCCGGGACAGGTCGGGCGAGCAGTACTTC.

V is TRBV6-1 and J is TRBJ1-5; no reliable D call. Germline assignment: CDR1 MNHNS and CDR2 SASEGT. The CDR3 length is 16 residues. With 1 base removed from V and 0 bases from J, the gap between germline ends came to 10 bases. The CDR3 bases are TGTGCCAGCAGTGAAGATCAGACCTATAGCAATCAGCCCCAGCATTTT. Its translation is CASSEDQTYSNQPQHF.

The rearrangement links TRBV9 to TRBJ2-1; maybe TRBD2 (5 bases). CDR3 length equals 14 residues. CDR1 and CDR2 from the germline V gene are SGDLS and YYNGEE. The V gene lost 1 base and the J gene lost 8 bases, with 13 bases spanning the gap. Written as DNA, the CDR3 is TGTGCCAGCAGCGTATACGGGAATCAGGATGAGCAGTTCTTC. It specifies CASSVYGNQDEQFF.

This sequence joins TRBV7-6 and TRBJ1-5; D is unresolved. The CDR3 sequence is 13 residues long. The germline V gene encodes CDR1 SGHVS and CDR2 FNYEAQ. V was pared by 0 bases and J by 4 bases, with 4 bases between. DNA of the CDR3: TGTGCCAGCAGCTTAGCAAAGAATCAGCCCCAGCATTTT. Amino acid sequence: CASSLAKNQPQHF.

The chain links TRBV27 to TRBJ1-6; maybe TRBD1 (5 bases). V was shortened by 3 bases and J by 3 bases, with 9 bases between the two germline ends. The germline V gene has CDR1 MNHEY and CDR2 SMNVEV (reference sequence). The CDR3 has 15 amino acids. CDR3 sequence reads: CASSFRQSYNSPLHF. CDR3 DNA: TGTGCCAGCAGTTTCCGACAGAGCTATAATTCACCCCTCCACTTT.

The chain links TRBV28 to TRBJ1-2; no definite D call. Trimming stripped 3 bases from V and 6 bases from J, with 5 bases between. Germline V gene data show CDR1 as MDHEN and CDR2 as SYDVKM. There are 11 residues in the CDR3. DNA of the CDR3: TGTGCCAGCAGTTTTCCAGATGGCTACACCTTC. This gives the protein CASSFPDGYTF.

This clone appeared once. This chain connects TRBV6-6 to TRBJ2-2, with a possible D match to TRBD2 (6 bases). V lost 4 bases and J 0 bases, leaving 9 bases between the germline ends. Germline V gene data show CDR1 as MNHNY and CDR2 as SVGAGI (reference sequence). This CDR3 is 15 amino acids long. Here the CDR3 DNA reads TGTGCCAGCAGTTGGGTAGCGGCGAACACCGGGGAGCTGTTTTTT. It is translated as CASSWVAANTGELFF.

As concerns this clone: The limits of the CDR3 on the DNA are not certain, so only TCRdb's listed CDR3 is given. The gene calls are TRBV28 and TRBJ1-1. Germline-derived CDR1 and CDR2 are MDHEN and SYDVKM. The CDR3 has 14 residues if both end residues are counted. The CDR3 loop reads CASSSSGVRTEAFF.

This chain connects TRBV5-4 to TRBJ1-1; 9 bases match TRBD1. The germline V gene encodes CDR1 SGHNT and CDR2 YYREEE (reference sequence). This CDR3 has 15 amino acids. V lost 4 bases, J lost 1 base, and 5 bases stayed unmatched. CDR3 region: CASSGLTGGNTEAFF. Written as DNA, the CDR3 is TGTGCCAGCAGCGGACTGACAGGGGGGAACACTGAAGCTTTCTTT.

Concerning this clone itself: The same CDR3 is also encoded by other DNA sequences in this sample. V and J are TRBV4-3 and TRBJ1-1; 7 bases fit TRBD1. The CDR3 has 15 amino acids. Germline CDR1 LGHNA, CDR2 YSLEER. The V and J ends lost 1 base and 3 bases, in that order; junction bases with no gene match: 5. The CDR3 region has the DNA TGCGCCAGCAGCCAAGGACAGGGCGCGTACACTGAAGCTTTCTTT. Amino acid sequence: CASSQGQGAYTEAFF.

The J gene is TRBJ2-5, the V gene TRBV27, with TRBD1 matching over 8 bases. The CDR3 contains 18 residues. Trimming at V came to 1 base and at J to 4 bases, leaving 14 bases not matched to a gene. Germline loops: CDR1 MNHEY, CDR2 SMNVEV (reference sequence). The CDR3 sequence: CASSLLSTGQGVGETQYF. DNA of the CDR3: TGTGCCAGCAGTTTATTATCAACCGGACAGGGAGTTGGAGAGACCCAGTACTTC.

V and J are TRBV5-6 and TRBJ2-7; D not certain. This CDR3 region has 14 residues. Germline V gene lookup returns CDR1 SGHDT and CDR2 YYEEEE. V gave up 2 bases and J gave up 3 bases, with 12 bases separating them. CDR3 DNA: TGTGCCAGCAGCTTCGACACGAAATTCTACGAGCAGTACTTC. It specifies CASSFDTKFYEQYF.

This chain connects TRBV7-2 to TRBJ2-7; D is possibly TRBD1 or TRBD2 (7 bases each). Trimming cost V 0 bases and J 3 bases, with 15 bases left between them. This CDR3 comprises 16 residues. Germline CDR1 reads SGHTA; CDR2 reads FQGNSA. DNA for the CDR3: TGTGCCAGCAGCTTAGCGGGGAGGGGGCCATTCTACGAGCAGTACTTC. Protein product: CASSLAGRGPFYEQYF. The full variable domain, with the rest looked up from reference TRBV7-2 and TRBJ2-7, is GAGVSQSPSNKVTEKGKDVELRCDPISGHTALYWYRQSLGQGLEFLIYFQGNSAPDKSGLPSDRFSAERTGGSVSTLTIQRTQQEDSAVYLCASSLAGRGPFYEQYFGPGTRLTVT.

Note on this clone: The limits of the CDR3 on the DNA are not certain, so only TCRdb's listed CDR3 is given. The chain recombines TRBV7-9 with TRBJ1-1. The CDR3 adds up to 13 amino acids, both ends counted. From germline, CDR1 is SEHNR and CDR2 FQNEAQ (reference sequence). CDR3: CASSSPWGAGTFF.

This sequence joins TRBV19 and TRBJ2-7, with TRBD1 as a possible D gene (6 bases). The V and J ends lost 5 bases and 2 bases respectively, with 10 bases between them. Germline V gives CDR1 LNHDA, CDR2 SQIVND (reference sequence). CDR3 length equals 13 residues. Here the CDR3 reads CASSAGVPYEQYF. The CDR3 nucleotides are TGTGCCAGTAGTGCAGGGGTCCCCTACGAGCAGTACTTC.

Concerning this clone: The junction does not match germline at one end; this may be a read error. For the CDR3, the DNA is TGTGCCAGCTCACTGGGACAGGGGGCCAAAGAGCAGCACTTC. This encodes CASSLGQGAKEQHF. The chain joins TRBV18 to TRBJ2-5, with 12 bases aligning to TRBD1. Per the germline V gene, CDR1 is KGHSH and CDR2 is LQKENI. The CDR3 is made up of 14 amino acids.

V and J are TRBV7-3 and TRBJ2-7, with 8 bases lining up with TRBD2. CDR1 and CDR2 from the germline V gene are SGHTA and FQGTGA. The CDR3 spans 16 residues. The ends lost 1 base at V and 5 bases at J; junction bases unmatched: 10. The CDR3 reads CASSLISGDTRHEQYF. Written as DNA, the CDR3 is TGTGCCAGCAGCTTAATTAGCGGGGACACTAGACACGAGCAGTACTTC.